The clone carrying this T cell receptor beta chain was counted at least ten times. Every TCR cDNA molecule bore a unique molecular identifier. TCRdb reanalysed the 5' RACE reads using MiXCR and keeps one entry per CDR3 protein. The repertoire holds 40,000 to 55,000 distinct CDR3 sequences, with 6% to 7.5% as singletons. This sample stems from a study of spatial heterogeneity in lung cancer. Whole-study context: Consistently, beta-chain sequences turned up in larger numbers than alpha-chain sequences did. TCR and UMI combinations that were unique each appeared, on average, more than ten times in raw reads.

Described time point: sample taken at primary tumor resection. Material for sequencing was whole RNA from tumor, nontumor lung or frozen PBMC, left unsorted. The donors comprised approximately 75 untreated early-stage non-small cell lung cancer patients. CDR1 and CDR2 (germline): SGDLS, YYNGEE. The V and J ends lost 3 bases and 0 bases respectively, with 10 bases between them. The CDR3 spans 14 residues. The chain has TRBV9 and TRBJ2-7; no firm D call. The sample in question was PBMCs, obtained at surgery. This receptor was obtained from a female donor with early-stage non-small cell lung cancer. The chain's CDR3 is CASSARWGSYEQYF. The CDR3 DNA sequence: TGTGCCAGCAGCGCGAGGTGGGGCTCCTACGAGCAGTACTTC.